The 29 T cell receptor beta chains listed next were all sequenced from one sample in a study of T cell responses to AZD1222 COVID-19 vaccine. Generated by immunoSEQ multiplex PCR, the TCRdb table keeps only in-frame clones and is missing some. The profile covers 120,000 to 150,000 clones, with approximately 89% appearing a single time and more than 12% taken by the ten largest. The input for sequencing was peripheral blood, taken on day 0 of AZD1222 vaccination. These receptors came from an adult in good health.

A single count supports this clone. J is TRBJ2-6 and V is TRBV28; D is uncertain. Germline V gene data show CDR1 as MDHEN and CDR2 as SYDVKM. This CDR3 has 13 residues. The V end was cut by 7 bases, the J end by 0 bases, with 4 bases between. The CDR3 coding sequence is TGTGCCAGCACTCTCTCTGGGGCCAACGTCCTGACTTTC. This sequence encodes CASTLSGANVLTF.

The chain recombines TRBV2 with TRBJ1-1; the D is unclear. V lost 8 bases and J 1 base, leaving 11 bases between the germline ends. CDR3 size: 13 residues. Germline V gives CDR1 SNHLY, CDR2 FYNNEI. The CDR3 is CASVTDPNTEAFF. CDR3 bases: TGTGCCAGCGTAACGGACCCGAACACTGAAGCTTTCTTT.

The gene calls are TRBV5-4 and TRBJ1-1; D unclear. V lost 0 bases to trimming and J lost 10 bases, with 19 bases between them. The CDR3 spans 15 residues. The germline gives CDR1 SGHNT, CDR2 YYREEE (reference sequence). The CDR3 protein is CASSLAGLPKARAFF. CDR3 DNA: TGTGCCAGCAGCTTGGCCGGACTCCCGAAGGCACGAGCTTTCTTT.

The J gene is TRBJ2-5, the V gene TRBV6-5, with 7 bases aligning to TRBD1. V dropped 5 bases and J dropped 5; count of bases not matched to a gene: 8. Looked up from germline, CDR1 is MNHEY and CDR2 is SVGAGI. The CDR3 covers 14 residues. The CDR3 DNA sequence: TGTGCCAGCAGTAGAACAGGGGTTGGTGAGACCCAGTACTTC. Translated: CASSRTGVGETQYF.

The chain recombines TRBV7-2 with TRBJ1-1; D may be TRBD1 (5 bases). The CDR3 covers 12 residues. V was pared by 0 bases and J by 10 bases, with 9 bases between. CDR1 is SGHTA and CDR2 is FQGNSA in the germline V gene. CDR3 residues: CASSLAGGVAFF. In DNA, the CDR3 is TGTGCCAGCAGCTTAGCAGGAGGGGTAGCTTTCTTT. Full variable domain (outside the CDR3, taken from reference TRBV7-2 and TRBJ1-1): GAGVSQSPSNKVTEKGKDVELRCDPISGHTALYWYRQSLGQGLEFLIYFQGNSAPDKSGLPSDRFSAERTGGSVSTLTIQRTQQEDSAVYLCASSLAGGVAFFGQGTRLTVV.

This rearrangement joins TRBV4-3 to TRBJ1-1; D uncertain. The CDR3 runs to 15 residues. V gave up 2 bases and J gave up 9 bases, with 19 bases separating them. Per germline, CDR1 LGHNA and CDR2 YSLEER. The CDR3 region is CASSQKDAGSRKAFF. The CDR3 DNA follows: TGCGCCAGCAGCCAAAAGGACGCCGGATCGAGGAAAGCTTTCTTT.

This chain uses TRBV2 with TRBJ1-1; 7 nucleotides align to TRBD1. Looked up from germline, CDR1 is SNHLY and CDR2 is FYNNEI. Trimming at V came to 1 base and at J to 9 bases, leaving 8 bases not matched to a gene. The CDR3 extends over 14 amino acids. CDR3 in DNA: TGTGCCAGCAGTGAAGGTGGGACAGTCGGGCAAGCTTTCTTT. As protein: CASSEGGTVGQAFF.

V and J are TRBV11-1 and TRBJ1-1, with a tentative D call TRBD1 (6 bases). Per germline, CDR1 SGHAT and CDR2 FQDESV (reference sequence). This CDR3 is 14 amino acids long. Trimming shortened V by 6 bases and J by 1 base, and 12 bases separated the two germline ends. This CDR3 is CASRTGNWNTEAFF. As DNA, the CDR3 is TGTGCCAGCAGAACAGGGAATTGGAACACTGAAGCTTTCTTT.

There are a few counts of this clone. The rearrangement links TRBV11-3 to TRBJ2-2; a weak D match, TRBD1 (6 bases). Germline V gene sequence: CDR1 SGHNT, CDR2 YENEEA. This CDR3 comprises 16 residues. V lost 2 bases and J lost 0, with 10 bases in between. Here the CDR3 reads CASSLSRGSNTGELFF. The CDR3 DNA sequence: TGTGCCAGCAGCTTATCCAGGGGTTCGAACACCGGGGAGCTGTTTTTT.

The chain recombines TRBV12-5 with TRBJ2-3; TRBD2 might be the D (6 bases). V shed 3 bases and J shed 2 bases, with 15 bases lying between them. This CDR3 contains 16 residues. Germline CDR1 LGHNT, CDR2 FRNRAP. The CDR3 coding sequence is TGTGCTAGTGGTTTTTTCGGGGGACCGCTCACAGATACGCAGTATTTT. Its translation: CASGFFGGPLTDTQYF. Drawing the rest from reference TRBV12-5 and TRBJ2-3, the complete variable domain is DARVTQTPRHKVTEMGQEVTMRCQPILGHNTVFWYRQTMMQGLELLAYFRNRAPLDDSGMPKDRFSAEMPDATLATLKIQPSEPRDSAVYFCASGFFGGPLTDTQYFGPGTRLTVL.

The genes are TRBV19 and TRBJ1-3, with 7 positions matching TRBD1. The V gene end was trimmed by 7 bases and the J gene end by 0 bases; junction bases not matched to a gene: 6. CDR3 length: 15 residues. Germline lookup yields CDR1 LNHDA and CDR2 SQIVND (reference sequence). CDR3 in DNA: TGTGCCAGTAAGGACCCAGGGGGCTCTGGAAACACCATATATTTT. This encodes CASKDPGGSGNTIYF.

The rearrangement uses TRBV2 and TRBJ2-7; D is ambiguous. The CDR3 is 12 amino acids. CDR1 SNHLY and CDR2 FYNNEI come from the germline V gene. With 2 bases removed from V and 3 bases from J, the gap between germline ends came to 5 bases. The CDR3 region has the DNA TGTGCCAGCAGTGAATTTGGCTACGAGCAGTACTTC. Protein sequence: CASSEFGYEQYF.

The chain carries TRBV6-4 and TRBJ2-2; D not certain. Trimming cost V 0 bases and J 6 bases, with 5 bases left between them. CDR1 is MRHNA, CDR2 SNTAGT, per germline. The CDR3 spans 13 residues. CDR3 amino acids: CASSDSRSGELFF. The DNA of the CDR3 is TGTGCCAGCAGTGACTCGCGCTCCGGGGAGCTGTTTTTT.

To note about this clone: The identical CDR3 is also encoded by other nucleotide sequences in the sample. The V and J genes are TRBV30 and TRBJ1-3; D uncertain. CDR1 and CDR2 (germline): GTSNPN, SVGIG (reference sequence). This CDR3 is built from 13 residues. V lost 4 bases and J 1 base, leaving 8 bases between the germline ends. CDR3 bases: TGTGCCTGGATCCGGGAATCTGGAAACACCATATATTTT. Translated, it gives CAWIRESGNTIYF.

The chain combines TRBV28 with TRBJ1-1; D call uncertain. The CDR3 sequence is 13 residues long. V lost 2 bases and J lost 1, with 5 bases in between. CDR1 is MDHEN, CDR2 SYDVKM, per germline. CDR3: CASSLVGNTEAFF. CDR3 DNA sequence: TGTGCCAGCAGTTTAGTGGGGAACACTGAAGCTTTCTTT.

The chain links TRBV9 to TRBJ1-5, with TRBD1 as a possible D gene (5 bases). V lost 4 bases to trimming and J lost 0 bases, with 11 bases between them. Germline CDR1 SGDLS, CDR2 YYNGEE. The CDR3 extends over 15 amino acids. This CDR3 is CASSYGDHSNQPQHF. CDR3 coding DNA: TGTGCCAGCAGCTACGGGGACCATAGCAATCAGCCCCAGCATTTT.

The chain recombines TRBV20-1 with TRBJ1-1; no clear D. CDR1 and CDR2 from the germline V gene are DFQATT and SNEGSKA (reference sequence). V was clipped by 5 bases and J by 4 bases, with 8 bases between them. CDR3 length equals 11 residues. Here the CDR3 DNA reads TGCAGTGCTCCCCAAAGCACTGAAGCTTTCTTT. Its translation is CSAPQSTEAFF.

V is TRBV9 and J is TRBJ1-1; D gene uncertain. Trimming cost V 4 bases and J 7 bases, with 14 bases left between them. This CDR3 has 13 residues. Germline V CDR1 and CDR2: SGDLS, YYNGEE. CDR3 nucleotide sequence: TGTGCCAGCAGCCTCGACCTGGGTAATGAAGCTTTCTTT. Residues: CASSLDLGNEAFF.

This clone has only one observation. The CDR3 here is CASRGVREQYF. CDR3 nucleotides: TGTGCCAGCAGAGGAGTCCGCGAGCAGTACTTC. The chain combines TRBV28 with TRBJ2-7; no definite D call. V was clipped by 6 bases and J by 6 bases, with 9 bases between them. CDR3 length: 11 residues. The germline CDR1 and CDR2 sequences are MDHEN and SYDVKM.

The rearrangement links TRBV7-3 to TRBJ2-7; D may be TRBD1 (5 bases). V dropped 2 bases and J dropped 6 bases, with 11 bases sitting between them. Per the germline V gene, CDR1 is SGHTA and CDR2 is FQGTGA. The CDR3 is 13 amino acids. In DNA, the CDR3 is TGTGCCAGCAGCTTAGAACAGGCTACCGAGCAGTACTTC. This sequence encodes CASSLEQATEQYF.

The V and J genes are TRBV7-2 and TRBJ2-7, with D uncertain. The V gene lost 3 bases and the J gene lost 2 bases, with 11 bases spanning the gap. CDR1 is SGHTA and CDR2 is FQGNSA in the germline V gene. This CDR3 is built from 14 residues. The CDR3 DNA reads TGTGCCAGCAGCTTGAGTGGTATGCCCTACGAGCAGTACTTC. Amino acids: CASSLSGMPYEQYF.

The CDR3 nucleotides are TGTGCCAGCAGTTCTCGAGACACCATATATTTT. Its translation: CASSSRDTIYF. This chain connects TRBV6-5 to TRBJ1-3; D is unclear. Germline V CDR1 and CDR2: MNHEY, SVGAGI. The CDR3 is 11 residues long. Deletions cut 4 bases from V and 8 bases from J, with 6 bases between.

The table lists this clone with a count of one. The CDR3 protein is CASSYRGGTGYTF. CDR3 nucleotides: TGTGCCAGCAGTTACCGAGGAGGTACTGGCTACACCTTC. The V call is TRBV6-5, the J call TRBJ1-2; unclear D gene. Germline CDR1 reads MNHEY; CDR2 reads SVGAGI. The CDR3 runs 13 residues. The V gene lost 2 bases and the J gene lost 7 bases, with 11 bases spanning the gap.

The chain employs TRBV19 and TRBJ2-1; unclear D gene. CDR1 and CDR2 (germline): LNHDA, SQIVND (reference sequence). The CDR3 loop spans 11 amino acids. Trimming took 4 bases from V and 7 from J, leaving 5 bases between them. The CDR3 DNA sequence: TGTGCCAGTAGTAGGGAAAATGAGCAGTTCTTC. This encodes CASSRENEQFF. Using reference TRBV19 and TRBJ2-1 for the parts outside the CDR3, the full variable domain is DGGITQSPKYLFRKEGQNVTLSCEQNLNHDAMYWYRQDPGQGLRLIYYSQIVNDFQKGDIAEGYSVSREKKESFPLTVTSAQKNPTAFYLCASSRENEQFFGPGTRLTVL.

The rearrangement links TRBV7-3 to TRBJ2-1; 7 positions agree with TRBD1. The CDR3 runs 13 residues. V lost 4 bases, J lost 5 bases, and 2 bases stayed unmatched. Germline V gives CDR1 SGHTA, CDR2 FQGTGA. The CDR3 here is CASSSTGNNEQFF. CDR3 DNA: TGTGCCAGCAGCTCGACAGGGAACAATGAGCAGTTCTTC.

This clone was detected once. In DNA, the CDR3 is TGTGCCAGCAGTACCGACAGGACAGGGCAAGGAAAACTGTTTTTT. Amino acid sequence: CASSTDRTGQGKLFF. V and J are TRBV6-5 and TRBJ1-4; 8 bases align to TRBD1. Trimming at V came to 5 bases and at J to 10 bases, leaving 12 bases not matched to a gene. Germline V CDR1 and CDR2: MNHEY, SVGAGI. The CDR3 sequence is 15 residues long.

The rearrangement uses TRBV18 and TRBJ1-1; D is ambiguous. Trimming stripped 4 bases from V and 8 bases from J, with 8 bases between. Germline CDR1 KGHSH, CDR2 LQKENI. The CDR3 has 11 amino acids. The CDR3 DNA is TGTGCCAGCTCACTTCTTCGAGAAGCTTTCTTT. Its translation is CASSLLREAFF. Supplemented by reference TRBV18 and TRBJ1-1, the full variable domain reads NAGVMQNPRHLVRRRGQEARLRCSPMKGHSHVYWYRQLPEEGLKFMVYLQKENIIDESGMPKERFSAEFPKEGPSILRIQQVVRGDSAAYFCASSLLREAFFGQGTRLTVV.

The V call is TRBV6-2 or TRBV6-3, the J call TRBJ1-1, with 7 bases identical to TRBD1. Germline CDR1 is MNHEY and CDR2 is SVGEGT. V dropped 6 bases and J dropped 3; count of bases not matched to a gene: 4. This CDR3 has 13 amino acids. The CDR3 here is CASSSTGYTEAFF. The CDR3 nucleotides read TGTGCCAGCAGCTCGACAGGGTACACTGAAGCTTTCTTT.

This clone was detected only a few times. This chain connects TRBV18 to TRBJ2-7; D gene ambiguous. Trimming pared 0 bases from V and 1 base from J, leaving 10 bases between. CDR1 is KGHSH, CDR2 LQKENI, per germline. The CDR3 sequence is 15 residues long. The CDR3 protein is CASSPPNLESYEQYF. The CDR3, as DNA: TGTGCCAGCTCACCACCCAATCTGGAATCCTACGAGCAGTACTTC.